This T cell receptor beta chain appears in the sequencing data of a study of response to subunit inactivated influenza vaccine. The CDR3 has 14 residues. V gave up 5 bases and J gave up 3 bases, with 11 bases separating them. Germline V CDR1 and CDR2: SGHTA, FQGNSA. TCRdb passed the RT-PCR reads through MiXCR, listing each CDR3 protein once. The data contain about 830,000 distinct CDR3 sequences, about 18% of them seen just once; the ten biggest clones take up 9.5% to 13%. The V and J genes are TRBV7-2 and TRBJ2-1, with no clear D. The sample consisted of PBMCs from blood, taken roughly 5 days after vaccination. The sequence was collected from a man over 45 who received an inactivated influenza vaccine. CDR3 in DNA: TGTGCCAGCAGCCCGATGGGCATCTACAATGAGCAGTTCTTC. Translation: CASSPMGIYNEQFF.